The clone carrying this TCR beta chain was seen repeatedly, ten times or more. Mouse germline and gene names are used. The sequence runs out 4 residues before the end of the CDR3; the remainder is reconstructed from the germline J gene. These data are taken from a study of CD8+ T cells in alopecia areata. About the research overall: C3H/HeJ donors with spontaneous alopecia, roughly 6-12 months old, supplied skin grafts to approximately 6-11-week-old female C3H/HeJ mice.

Using CD4, CD8alpha, NKG2D, NKG2ACE and other markers, pooled cutaneous lymph node cells were sorted. The J segment lost 3 bases and the V segment lost 0 bases, leaving 2 bases of the junction unmatched. CDR3 size: 15 residues. Germline V CDR1 and CDR2: MNHDT, YYDKIL. RNA was isolated and reverse transcribed to cDNA, the sequencing template. Profiled with immunoSEQ multiplex PCR; TCRdb holds only in-frame clones, not every one. The sample shows about 300,000 clones, no singletons; the ten largest hold around 1.2%. This chain joins TRBV17 and TRBJ2-5, with 8 positions matching TRBD2. The clonotype originates from a C3H/HeJ mouse with alopecia areata. The strain's MHC haplotype is H2-k. The sample was CD4+ T cells sorted from a lymph node. The CDR3 spells CASSRDGLGQDTQYF. Incomplete CDR3 DNA: TGTGCTAGCAGTAGAGATGGACTGGGTCAAGAC.